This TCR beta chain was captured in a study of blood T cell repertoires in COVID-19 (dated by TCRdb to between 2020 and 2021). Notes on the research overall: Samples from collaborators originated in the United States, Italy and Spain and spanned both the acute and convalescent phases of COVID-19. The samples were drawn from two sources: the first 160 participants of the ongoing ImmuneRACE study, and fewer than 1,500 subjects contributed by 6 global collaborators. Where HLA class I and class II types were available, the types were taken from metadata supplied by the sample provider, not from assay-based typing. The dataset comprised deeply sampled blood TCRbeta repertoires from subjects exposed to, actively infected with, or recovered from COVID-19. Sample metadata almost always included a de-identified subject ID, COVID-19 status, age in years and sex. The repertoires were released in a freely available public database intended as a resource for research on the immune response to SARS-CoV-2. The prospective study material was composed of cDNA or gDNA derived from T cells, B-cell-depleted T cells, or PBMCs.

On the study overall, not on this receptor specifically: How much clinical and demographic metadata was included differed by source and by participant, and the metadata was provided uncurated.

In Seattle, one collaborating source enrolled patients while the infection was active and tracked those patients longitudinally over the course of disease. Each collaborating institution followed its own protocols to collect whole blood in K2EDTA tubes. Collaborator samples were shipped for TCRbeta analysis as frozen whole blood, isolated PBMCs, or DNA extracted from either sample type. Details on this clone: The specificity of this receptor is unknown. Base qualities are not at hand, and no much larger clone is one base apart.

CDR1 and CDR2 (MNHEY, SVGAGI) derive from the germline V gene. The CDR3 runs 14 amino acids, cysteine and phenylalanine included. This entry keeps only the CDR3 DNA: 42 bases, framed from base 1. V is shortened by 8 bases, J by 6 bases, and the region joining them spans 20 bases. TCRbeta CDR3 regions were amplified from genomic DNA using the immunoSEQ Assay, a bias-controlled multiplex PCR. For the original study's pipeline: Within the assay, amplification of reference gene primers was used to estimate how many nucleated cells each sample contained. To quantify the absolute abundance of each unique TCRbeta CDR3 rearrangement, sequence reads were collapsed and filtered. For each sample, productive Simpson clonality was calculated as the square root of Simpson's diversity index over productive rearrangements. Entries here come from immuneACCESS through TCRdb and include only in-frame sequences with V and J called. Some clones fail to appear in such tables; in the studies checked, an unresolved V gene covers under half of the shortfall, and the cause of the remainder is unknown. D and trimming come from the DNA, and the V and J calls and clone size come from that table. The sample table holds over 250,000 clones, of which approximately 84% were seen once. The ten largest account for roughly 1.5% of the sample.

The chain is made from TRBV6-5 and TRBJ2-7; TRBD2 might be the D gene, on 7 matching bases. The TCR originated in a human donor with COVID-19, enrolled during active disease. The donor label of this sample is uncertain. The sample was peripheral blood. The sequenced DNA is TGTGCCAGCGAGGGGGGGTCAGGTATGGGCGAGCAGTACTTC. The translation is CASEGGSGMGEQYF.